This T cell receptor (beta chain) was retrieved from a study of Tregs in tolerant kidney transplant recipients. CDR3 length: 16 amino acids. Germline V gene data show CDR1 as SGHNT and CDR2 as YYREEE (reference sequence). Libraries were prepared by immunoSEQ multiplex PCR; TCRdb keeps only in-frame clonotypes and omits some of them. This sample yields over 70,000 clones, of which 90% to 95% are seen a single time; about 1.4% belongs to the top ten. The sample holds one count of this clone. Antigen specificity is unknown. Overall study findings and caveats: Biological reproducibility was not directly addressed, but technical replication error appeared minimal.

Recipients received nonmyeloablative bone marrow transplants from related graft donors, with transient mixed chimerism. Sequences were derived from CD4+ T cells from blood (PBMCs), sampled 24 months after the transplant. This chain connects TRBV5-4 to TRBJ2-5; 10 bases fit TRBD2. Judging by the DNA end, TRBJ2-7 fits better; the J call may be wrong. The sequence came from a human patient who received a combined kidney and bone marrow transplant. Some T cells may arise from the graft donor. CDR3 residues: CASRDSTSGVAYEQYF. In DNA, the CDR3 is TGTGCCAGCAGGGACTCCACTAGCGGGGTTGCCTACGAGCAGTACTTC.